This T cell receptor beta chain is from a study of blood T cell repertoires in COVID-19. About the study: From the United States, Italy and Spain came samples of acute and convalescent COVID-19. Nucleic acid was either cDNA or gDNA, and it came from T cells, B-cell-depleted T cells, or PBMCs.

The CDR3 length is 14 residues. Germline V CDR1 and CDR2: SGHNT, YENEEA. Trimming cost V 5 bases and J 7 bases; bases outside gene matches: 5. Authors' processing steps: Reference gene primers were amplified, and this amplification served to estimate nucleated cell counts. Sequencing used immunoSEQ multiplex PCR; TCRdb keeps in-frame clones, though not all of them. V and J calls and clone size are given by that table; D and trimming were obtained from the DNA. The table lists approximately 120,000 clones, around 85% of them singletons. The chain has TRBV11-3 and TRBJ2-1; 10 bases map to TRBD2. The source of this sequence is a human donor in a cohort sampled during active COVID-19. Sequencing was performed on peripheral blood. The DNA of the CDR3 is TGTGCCAGCAGCAGCGGGAGGGCGGAAAATGAGCAGTTCTTC. Translated: CASSSGRAENEQFF.